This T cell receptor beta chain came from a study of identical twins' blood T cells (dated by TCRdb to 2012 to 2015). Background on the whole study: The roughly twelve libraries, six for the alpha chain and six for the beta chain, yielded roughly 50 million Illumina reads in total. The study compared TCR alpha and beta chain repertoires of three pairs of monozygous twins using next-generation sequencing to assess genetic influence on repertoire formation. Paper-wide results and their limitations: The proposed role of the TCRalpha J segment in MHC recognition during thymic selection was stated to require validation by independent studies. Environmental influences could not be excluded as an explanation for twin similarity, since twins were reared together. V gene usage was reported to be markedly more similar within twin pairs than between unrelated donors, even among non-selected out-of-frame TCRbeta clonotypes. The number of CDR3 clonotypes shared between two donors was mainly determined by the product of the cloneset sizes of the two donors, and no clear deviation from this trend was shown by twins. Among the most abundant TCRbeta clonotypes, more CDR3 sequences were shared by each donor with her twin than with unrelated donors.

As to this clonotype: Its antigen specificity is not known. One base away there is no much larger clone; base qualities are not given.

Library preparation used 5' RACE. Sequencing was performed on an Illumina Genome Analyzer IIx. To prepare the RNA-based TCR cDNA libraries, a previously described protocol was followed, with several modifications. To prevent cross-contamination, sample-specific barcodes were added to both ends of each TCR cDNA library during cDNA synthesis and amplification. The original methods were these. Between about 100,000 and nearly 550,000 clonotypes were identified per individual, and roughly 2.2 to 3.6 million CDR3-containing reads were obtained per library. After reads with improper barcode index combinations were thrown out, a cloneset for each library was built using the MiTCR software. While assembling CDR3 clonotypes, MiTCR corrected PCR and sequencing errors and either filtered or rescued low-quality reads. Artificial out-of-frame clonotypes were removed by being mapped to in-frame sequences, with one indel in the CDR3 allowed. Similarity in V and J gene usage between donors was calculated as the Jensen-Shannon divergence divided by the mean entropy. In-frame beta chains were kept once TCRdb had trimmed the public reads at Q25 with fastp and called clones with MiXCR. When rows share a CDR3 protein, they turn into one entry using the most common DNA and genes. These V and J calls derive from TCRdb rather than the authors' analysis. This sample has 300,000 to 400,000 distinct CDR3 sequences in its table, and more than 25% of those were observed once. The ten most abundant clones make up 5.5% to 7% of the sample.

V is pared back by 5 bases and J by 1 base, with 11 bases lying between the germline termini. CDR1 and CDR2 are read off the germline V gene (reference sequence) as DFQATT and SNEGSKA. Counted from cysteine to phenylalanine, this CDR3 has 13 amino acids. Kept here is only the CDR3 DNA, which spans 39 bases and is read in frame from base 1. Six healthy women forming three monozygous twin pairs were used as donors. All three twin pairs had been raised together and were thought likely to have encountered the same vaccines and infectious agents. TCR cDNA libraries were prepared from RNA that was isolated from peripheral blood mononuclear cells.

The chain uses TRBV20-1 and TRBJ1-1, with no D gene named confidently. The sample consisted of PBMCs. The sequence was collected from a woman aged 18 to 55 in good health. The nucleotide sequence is TGCAGTGCTTCGGAGACAACGAACACTGAAGCTTTCTTT. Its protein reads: CSASETTNTEAFF.